One sample yielded the 4 T cell receptor beta chains listed below, sequenced in a study of tumor-infiltrating lymphocytes in primary liver carcinoma (TCRdb year 2017). TRIzol reagent was used to extract blood RNA from unsorted whole blood, while the DNeasy Blood & Tissue kit provided the germline DNA. TCRdb names Illumina HiSeq 2500 as the instrument used. A constant-region primer and ProtoScript II reverse transcriptase were used to reverse-transcribe TCRbeta-specific cDNA from about 530 ng total RNA. TCRbeta libraries were built with three nested multiplex PCR rounds, a slightly modified ARM-PCR procedure. Multiplex TRBV1-TRBV30 forward primers and a Cbeta reverse primer were used in the first two PCR rounds, each of which was run for approximately 10 cycles. The public reads were reprocessed in TCRdb via fastp at Q25 and MiXCR, keeping in-frame beta chains. Rows merge per CDR3 protein into single entries with the most common DNA and genes. Recorded for this sample are 310,000 or so distinct CDR3 sequences; almost 60% of them occurred a single time. Around 15% of the sample goes to the ten largest clones.

Sequenced input: peripheral blood. The receptors were sampled from a woman in her thirties with primary liver carcinoma and hepatitis B virus infection.

The sample holds a few counts of this clonotype. The CDR3 region has the DNA TGTGCCAGCAGTTACTCATGGGGAGGCCGGGAGACCGGGGAGCTGTTTTTT. It is translated as CASSYSWGGRETGELFF. The genes are TRBV6-5 and TRBJ2-2; D is perhaps TRBD2 (6 bases). Trimming left V 0 bases short and J 5 bases short, with 16 bases between. The CDR3 sequence is 17 residues long. Germline CDR1 reads MNHEY; CDR2 reads SVGAGI.

The table lists this clonotype with a few counts. The chain carries TRBV28 and TRBJ2-1; TRBD2 matches at 11 bases. V shed 11 bases and J 3 bases; nucleotides not matched to a gene: 6. This CDR3 has 14 amino acids. The germline V gene encodes CDR1 MDHEN and CDR2 SYDVKM. The CDR3 reads CAHSLAGDYNEQFF. CDR3 in DNA: TGTGCCCATTCACTAGCGGGAGACTACAATGAGCAGTTCTTC. Full variable domain (outside the CDR3, taken from reference TRBV28 and TRBJ2-1): DVKVTQSSRYLVKRTGEKVFLECVQDMDHENMFWYRQDPGLGLRLIYFSYDVKMKEKGDIPEGYSVSREKKERFSLILESASTNQTSMYLCAHSLAGDYNEQFFGPGTRLTVL.

With respect to this clonotype: A much larger clonotype is one base distant, so this may be a read error. The chain recombines TRBV29-1 with TRBJ1-3; D unclear. The CDR3 sequence is 13 residues long. CDR1 is SQVTM, CDR2 ANQGSEA, per germline. The CDR3 loop reads CGVKGGSGNTIYF. DNA for the CDR3: TGCGGCGTTAAGGGTGGCTCTGGAAACACCATATATTTT.

About this clonotype: Germline is not matched at one junction end, which may reflect a read error. This chain uses TRBV11-2 with TRBJ1-2, with D unresolved. The CDR3 has 13 residues. Per germline, CDR1 SGHAT and CDR2 FQNNGV. The CDR3 DNA reads as TGTGTCAGCAGCATAGGACTGTTGGATGGCTACACCTTC. Translating it yields CVSSIGLLDGYTF.